The 31 T cell receptor beta chains given below trace back to one sample, sequenced in a study of PD-1 blockade in mismatch repair-deficient tumors. Sequencing used immunoSEQ multiplex PCR; TCRdb keeps in-frame clones, though not all of them. The table has around 120,000 clones, 85% to 90% seen once. The sample in question was peripheral blood, obtained 44 weeks after starting pembrolizumab. The receptors were sampled from an adult with mismatch repair-deficient cancer.

The rearrangement uses TRBV5-1 and TRBJ2-1, with 12 positions matching TRBD2. V lost 0 bases to trimming and J lost 4 bases; unmatched junction nucleotides: 8. Germline V gene lookup returns CDR1 SGHRS and CDR2 YFSETQ. The length of the CDR3 is 18 residues. The CDR3 region is CASSLAGLAGMGYNEQFF. DNA of the CDR3: TGCGCCAGCAGCTTGGCAGGACTAGCGGGGATGGGATACAATGAGCAGTTCTTC.

The chain joins TRBV7-9 to TRBJ1-5, with D possibly TRBD1 on 6 matching bases. Per the germline V gene, CDR1 is SEHNR and CDR2 is FQNEAQ (reference sequence). Trimming stripped 5 bases from V and 2 bases from J, with 16 bases between. The CDR3 has 16 amino acids. CDR3 residues: CASSPGGGAGNQPQHF. CDR3 nucleotides: TGTGCCAGCAGCCCCGGGGGGGGCGCGGGCAATCAGCCCCAGCATTTT.

A remark on this clone: The same CDR3 arises from other DNA sequences in this sample as well. The rearrangement links TRBV5-1 to TRBJ2-2, with D maybe TRBD1 (6 bases). The germline CDR1 and CDR2 sequences are SGHRS and YFSETQ. The V end was cut by 0 bases, the J end by 1 base, with 7 bases between. The CDR3 covers 15 residues. CDR3 region: CASSLGGQNTGELFF. CDR3 coding DNA: TGCGCCAGCAGCTTGGGGGGACAGAACACCGGGGAGCTGTTTTTT.

The rearrangement joins TRBV11-3 to TRBJ2-1, with D possibly being TRBD2 (6 bases). V lost 4 bases, J lost 10 bases, and 20 bases lay in between. CDR3 length: 15 residues. CDR1 is SGHNT, CDR2 YENEEA, per germline. The CDR3 nucleotides are TGTGCCAGCAGCTCCTCCCCGGGGCCTGCGGGAGAGCAGTTCTTC. Residues: CASSSSPGPAGEQFF. The entire variable domain, with the rest obtained from reference TRBV11-3 and TRBJ2-1, is as follows: EAGVVQSPRYKIIEKKQPVAFWCNPISGHNTLYWYLQNLGQGPELLIRYENEEAVDDSQLPKDRFSAERLKGVDSTLKIQPAELGDSAVYLCASSSSPGPAGEQFFGPGTRLTVL.

The V call is TRBV11-3, the J call TRBJ1-2; 7 bases map to TRBD1. The germline V gene has CDR1 SGHNT and CDR2 YENEEA. This CDR3 region has 15 residues. V shed 5 bases, J shed 6 bases, and the junction held 12 bases outside the gene matches. The CDR3 here is CASSTPGQGENGYTF. The CDR3, as DNA: TGTGCCAGCAGCACCCCGGGGCAGGGGGAGAATGGCTACACCTTC.

The rearrangement uses TRBV15 and TRBJ2-7; D is uncertain. Germline V gene sequence: CDR1 LNHNV, CDR2 YYDKDF (reference sequence). The CDR3 length is 16 residues. V shed 1 base and J shed 2 bases, with 15 bases lying between them. The CDR3 DNA reads TGTGCCACCAGCAGAGTAGGGCGGCTGGATGCCTACGAGCAGTACTTC. It yields the protein CATSRVGRLDAYEQYF.

This clone was detected only once. The genes are TRBV28 and TRBJ2-6; D gene uncertain. The CDR3 covers 15 residues. Germline V lookup: CDR1 MDHEN, CDR2 SYDVKM. Trimming took 3 bases from V and 2 from J, leaving 8 bases between them. The CDR3 DNA sequence: TGTGCCAGCAGTTTCTCCTTCGCTGGGGCCAACGTCCTGACTTTC. It is translated as CASSFSFAGANVLTF.

The gene calls are TRBV30 and TRBJ2-1, with D possibly being TRBD2 (6 bases). V dropped 5 bases and J dropped 7 bases, with 12 bases sitting between them. This CDR3 spans 12 amino acids. Germline CDR1 reads GTSNPN; CDR2 reads SVGIG (reference sequence). The DNA for the CDR3 is TGTGCCTGGGGGACCGGGGGAAATGAGCAGTTCTTC. Its translation: CAWGTGGNEQFF.

V is TRBV28 and J is TRBJ2-1; no clear D gene. V was clipped by 8 bases and J by 6 bases, with 17 bases between them. Germline lookup yields CDR1 MDHEN and CDR2 SYDVKM. CDR3 length: 14 residues. The CDR3 here is CASSSPSPLNEQFF. CDR3 in DNA: TGTGCCAGCTCTTCCCCTAGTCCCCTCAATGAGCAGTTCTTC.

This chain links TRBV27 with TRBJ2-3; 9 bases map to TRBD1. Germline loops: CDR1 MNHEY, CDR2 SMNVEV (reference sequence). V was pared by 5 bases and J by 4 bases, with 4 bases of the junction left unmatched. The CDR3 spans 14 residues. CDR3 nucleotides: TGTGCCAGCAGTCCCAGACAGGGGGCAGATACGCAGTATTTT. Amino acids: CASSPRQGADTQYF.

This rearrangement joins TRBV21-1 to TRBJ2-7. TRBV21-1 is a listed pseudogene. This CDR3 is 17 amino acids long. The CDR3 bases are TGTGCCAGCAGCAAAGAAGGGGATTATGGGGGGCTCAACGAGCAGTACTTC. Translating it yields CASSKEGDYGGLNEQYF.

The genes are TRBV7-8 and TRBJ2-6; D is unresolved. This CDR3 has 15 amino acids. In germline, CDR1 is SGHVS, CDR2 FQNEAQ. Trimming took off 5 bases at V and 0 bases at J, with 8 bases between the two ends. The CDR3 DNA is TGTGCCAGCAGCCACCGAGACTCTGGGGCCAACGTCCTGACTTTC. It encodes CASSHRDSGANVLTF.

This clone showed up just once. J is TRBJ2-7 and V is TRBV21-1; TRBD1 is the table's D call, not checked against the DNA. TRBV21-1 is a pseudogene segment. The CDR3 totals 16 residues. Written as DNA, the CDR3 is TGTGCCAGCAGCATAGGACAGGGGTCTCTCTACTACGAGCAGTACTTC. Translating it yields CASSIGQGSLYYEQYF.

This chain links TRBV18 with TRBJ2-4; unclear D gene. Germline V gene sequence: CDR1 KGHSH, CDR2 LQKENI. The CDR3 contains 17 residues. The V end lost 1 base, the J end lost 6 bases, and 19 bases lay between the germline ends. CDR3 sequence reads: CASSPLGPGDPPNIQYF. DNA for the CDR3: TGTGCCAGCTCACCACTGGGCCCCGGAGACCCGCCAAACATTCAGTACTTC.

The chain recombines TRBV5-1 with TRBJ1-1, with D hard to call. Germline V gives CDR1 SGHRS, CDR2 YFSETQ. The V end was cut by 4 bases, the J end by 5 bases, with 18 bases between. The CDR3 covers 15 residues. The chain's CDR3 is CASSLRAAYGTEAFF. The CDR3 nucleotides are TGCGCCAGCAGCCTACGGGCAGCCTATGGGACTGAAGCTTTCTTT.

The chain has TRBV19 and TRBJ1-4; D remains unclear. The CDR3 spans 15 residues. Trimming removed 3 bases at V and 0 bases at J, with 8 bases between. Germline values: CDR1 LNHDA, CDR2 SQIVND (reference sequence). The CDR3 loop is CASSITSSTNEKLFF. The CDR3 DNA sequence: TGTGCCAGTAGTATCACTAGCTCAACTAATGAAAAACTGTTTTTT.

This clone appeared a single time. V is TRBV27 and J is TRBJ2-2; D possibly matches TRBD1 or TRBD2 (5 bases each). Trimming took off 3 bases at V and 0 bases at J, with 14 bases between the two ends. This CDR3 contains 17 residues. Germline CDR1 is MNHEY and CDR2 is SMNVEV (reference sequence). CDR3 bases: TGTGCCAGCAGTTTGTTCCCGCAGGGAGCGAACACCGGGGAGCTGTTTTTT. It is translated as CASSLFPQGANTGELFF.

The chain joins TRBV6-5 to TRBJ1-5, with TRBD1 as a possible D gene (5 bases). The germline gives CDR1 MNHEY, CDR2 SVGAGI. Between the trimmed V and J ends, which lost 5 bases and 7 bases, there was a span of 12 bases. The length of the CDR3 is 13 residues. The CDR3 bases are TGTGCCAGCAGTCTCAGGGAGAGGCAGCCCCAGCATTTT. This sequence encodes CASSLRERQPQHF.

The rearrangement links TRBV6-1 to TRBJ1-5; D gene ambiguous. Between the trimmed V and J ends, which lost 7 bases and 3 bases, there was a span of 16 bases. CDR3 length: 15 residues. Germline CDR1 and CDR2: MNHNS and SASEGT. The CDR3 sequence is CASNKGAPHNQPQHF. In DNA, the CDR3 is TGTGCCAGCAATAAGGGTGCTCCCCACAATCAGCCCCAGCATTTT.

The chain employs TRBV5-6 and TRBJ2-7; no clear D. V lost 2 bases and J lost 2, with 8 bases in between. The germline gives CDR1 SGHDT, CDR2 YYEEEE. The CDR3 totals 13 residues. The CDR3 DNA follows: TGTGCCAGCAGCTTAGGACCGCCCTACGAGCAGTACTTC. Its protein is CASSLGPPYEQYF.

The chain joins TRBV21-1 to TRBJ2-5; the tabulated D call, TRBD1, remains unverified against the DNA. TRBV21-1 has pseudogene status. The CDR3 totals 17 residues. CDR3 loop: CASSYDLGQLSQETQYF. CDR3 nucleotide sequence: TGTGCCAGCAGCTACGACCTAGGACAATTATCCCAAGAGACCCAGTACTTC.

This chain connects TRBV19 to TRBJ2-2; TRBD1 matches at 11 bases. Germline V CDR1 and CDR2: LNHDA, SQIVND (reference sequence). The CDR3 is 14 residues long. After removal of 7 bases from V and 4 bases from J, the junction contained 2 bases not matched to a gene. CDR3 protein: CASTGTGGTGELFF. CDR3 nucleotides: TGTGCCAGTACCGGGACAGGGGGCACCGGGGAGCTGTTTTTT.

In this sample, this clone turned up once. The chain has TRBV7-3 and TRBJ2-2, with TRBD1 as a possible D gene (5 bases). Germline V gene data show CDR1 as SGHTA and CDR2 as FQGTGA. The CDR3 spans 15 residues. The V end was cut by 2 bases, the J end by 5 bases, with 12 bases between. The CDR3 loop is CASSLWGSGTGELFF. DNA for the CDR3: TGTGCCAGCAGCTTATGGGGCAGTGGGACCGGGGAGCTGTTTTTT.

J is TRBJ2-1 and V is TRBV30, with D maybe TRBD1 (7 bases). Germline lookup yields CDR1 GTSNPN and CDR2 SVGIG (reference sequence). The CDR3 runs to 11 residues. The CDR3 nucleotides read TGTGCGGCGGGACAGTTAACCAGTTGGTTCTTC. This encodes CAAGQLTSWFF.

The chain joins TRBV15 to TRBJ1-2; D is uncertain. Trimming pared 3 bases from V and 8 bases from J, leaving 13 bases between. Germline V CDR1 and CDR2: LNHNV, YYDKDF (reference sequence). The CDR3 is 13 amino acids. The CDR3: CATSRGGGEGYTF. CDR3 coding DNA: TGTGCCACCAGCAGGGGAGGTGGGGAAGGCTACACCTTC.

The chain employs TRBV11-2 and TRBJ2-4; 13 nucleotides agree with TRBD2. With V trimmed by 4 bases and J by 8 bases, 5 bases remained unmatched. Germline CDR1 SGHAT, CDR2 FQNNGV. This CDR3 region has 15 residues. CDR3 DNA: TGTGCCAGCAGCTCAGGACTAGCGGGAGTGTACATTCAGTACTTC. It codes for CASSSGLAGVYIQYF.

The chain is built from TRBV7-9 and TRBJ1-1; TRBD1 matches 7 bases. The CDR3 has 16 amino acids. V shed 3 bases, J shed 0 bases, and the junction held 7 bases outside the gene matches. Per germline, CDR1 SEHNR and CDR2 FQNEAQ (reference sequence). This CDR3 reads CASSLVPGTVNTEAFF. The DNA of the CDR3 is TGTGCCAGCAGCTTGGTACCCGGGACAGTGAACACTGAAGCTTTCTTT.

V and J are TRBV28 and TRBJ2-7, with 8 nucleotides matching TRBD1. With V trimmed by 5 bases and J by 6 bases, 6 bases remained unmatched. The germline gives CDR1 MDHEN, CDR2 SYDVKM. The CDR3 has 13 amino acids. The CDR3 here is CASSRTGKSEQYF. The CDR3 region has the DNA TGTGCCAGCAGTAGGACAGGGAAGTCCGAGCAGTACTTC.

DNA for the CDR3: TGTGCCAGCAGCTCTTATTTCGACAGAAGCTCTGGAAACACCATATATTTT. This sequence encodes CASSSYFDRSSGNTIYF. The chain links TRBV5-6 to TRBJ1-3; maybe TRBD1 (5 bases). CDR3 length: 17 residues. CDR1 is SGHDT, CDR2 YYEEEE, per germline. V lost 3 bases, J lost 0 bases, and 16 bases lay in between.

J is TRBJ2-2 and V is TRBV11-2; the D gene is possibly TRBD2 (6 bases). Trimming removed 5 bases from V and 1 base from J, with 23 bases in between. Germline V lookup: CDR1 SGHAT, CDR2 FQNNGV. This CDR3 is built from 19 residues. The CDR3 coding sequence is TGTGCCAGCAGCCCCCGATTCATGGACGGGCGGGGGAACACCGGGGAGCTGTTTTTT. Encoded protein: CASSPRFMDGRGNTGELFF. Filled out from reference TRBV11-2 and TRBJ2-2, the complete variable domain reads EAGVAQSPRYKIIEKRQSVAFWCNPISGHATLYWYQQILGQGPKLLIQFQNNGVVDDSQLPKDRFSAERLKGVDSTLKIQPAKLEDSAVYLCASSPRFMDGRGNTGELFFGEGSRLTVL.

The CDR3 DNA is TGTGCCAGCTCCCACGGCGGGAGCGGGGAGACCCAGTACTTC. It is translated as CASSHGGSGETQYF. V gene TRBV7-2 combines with J gene TRBJ2-5, with 7 bases fitting TRBD2. Germline V gene data show CDR1 as SGHTA and CDR2 as FQGNSA. V gave up 8 bases and J gave up 5 bases; unmatched junction bases: 11. The CDR3 has 14 residues.